The 15 T cell receptor beta chains below all came from one sample that was sequenced in a study of T cell changes during pregnancy in multiple sclerosis. Using immunoSEQ multiplex PCR, the repertoire was profiled, and TCRdb retains in-frame clones only, with some absent. The sample has around 56,000 clones, 89% seen once. The material sequenced was peripheral blood, taken after pregnancy. These receptors came from a female donor with multiple sclerosis, enrolled in a pregnancy study.

The V and J genes are TRBV5-6 and TRBJ1-2, with TRBD1 identical over 8 bases. The CDR3 consists of 13 residues. Trimming cost V 6 bases and J 5 bases; bases outside gene matches: 6. CDR1 is SGHDT, CDR2 YYEEEE, per germline. The DNA of the CDR3 is TGTGCCAGCATCCTACAGGGGGGGTATGGCTACACCTTC. This translates into CASILQGGYGYTF.

The chain has TRBV7-3 and TRBJ2-3; D gene ambiguous. The CDR3 length is 16 residues. The germline V and J ends were trimmed by 2 bases and 2 bases, with 14 bases remaining between them. Looked up from germline, CDR1 is SGHTA and CDR2 is FQGTGA. The CDR3 bases are TGTGCCAGCAGCTTAGGGCAGCTTATTACCACAGATACGCAGTATTTT. Translated, it gives CASSLGQLITTDTQYF.

In this sample, this clone turned up a few times. The chain is built from TRBV5-4 and TRBJ2-5, with D perhaps matching TRBD1 (5 bases). Germline loops: CDR1 SGHNT, CDR2 YYREEE (reference sequence). V gave up 0 bases and J gave up 4 bases, with 13 bases separating them. CDR3 length: 15 amino acids. The CDR3: CASSLVQGPGETQYF. In DNA, the CDR3 is TGTGCCAGCAGCTTGGTTCAGGGCCCGGGAGAGACCCAGTACTTC.

V gene TRBV6-5 combines with J gene TRBJ1-6; tentative D call: TRBD1 (5 bases). The germline V gene encodes CDR1 MNHEY and CDR2 SVGAGI. V was pared by 4 bases and J by 9 bases, with 16 bases between. CDR3 size: 15 residues. CDR3 residues: CASSSHVTGGSPLHF. The CDR3 DNA follows: TGTGCCAGCAGTTCTCATGTGACCGGGGGTTCACCCCTCCACTTT.

The chain employs TRBV18 and TRBJ1-1, with D uncertain. The V end lost 3 bases, the J end lost 2 bases, and 10 bases lay between the germline ends. Per germline, CDR1 KGHSH and CDR2 LQKENI. The CDR3 runs 14 residues. The CDR3 DNA reads as TGTGCCAGCTCACCGACGACATCTAACACTGAAGCTTTCTTT. Amino acids: CASSPTTSNTEAFF. Combining the CDR3 with reference TRBV18 and TRBJ1-1 gives the whole variable domain NAGVMQNPRHLVRRRGQEARLRCSPMKGHSHVYWYRQLPEEGLKFMVYLQKENIIDESGMPKERFSAEFPKEGPSILRIQQVVRGDSAAYFCASSPTTSNTEAFFGQGTRLTVV.

This clone was detected once. The chain links TRBV6-4 to TRBJ2-6; no clear D gene. Germline lookup yields CDR1 MRHNA and CDR2 SNTAGT. Trimming took 3 bases from V and 4 from J, leaving 7 bases between them. CDR3 length equals 14 residues. CDR3: CASSEGTGANVLTF. The CDR3 DNA sequence: TGTGCCAGCAGTGAGGGCACCGGGGCCAACGTCCTGACTTTC.

V usage is TRBV7-2 and J usage is TRBJ2-2; 8 bases align to TRBD1. The CDR3 covers 13 residues. J was trimmed by 4 bases and V by 5 bases; bases with no gene match: 0. Germline V gene lookup returns CDR1 SGHTA and CDR2 FQGNSA. The CDR3 nucleotides read TGTGCCAGCAGCACAGGGGGCACCGGGGAGCTGTTTTTT. This translates into CASSTGGTGELFF.

The rearrangement uses TRBV11-2 and TRBJ2-5; 9 bases align to TRBD2. Germline-derived CDR1 and CDR2 are SGHAT and FQNNGV. Germline trimming cut 2 bases from V and 3 bases from J; bases unmatched to any gene: 7. The CDR3 loop spans 16 amino acids. The CDR3 DNA sequence: TGTGCCAGCAGCTTAAATGCGGCGGGGGGGGAAGAGACCCAGTACTTC. It yields the protein CASSLNAAGGEETQYF.

This rearrangement joins TRBV18 to TRBJ1-6, with 11 nucleotides matching TRBD1. The junction had 2 bases not matched to a gene; V was cut back by 0 bases and J by 10 bases. The CDR3 has 15 residues. CDR1 is KGHSH, CDR2 LQKENI, per germline. The CDR3 is CASSPPGQGESPLHF. The CDR3 coding sequence is TGTGCCAGCTCACCACCGGGACAGGGGGAATCACCCCTCCACTTT.

This chain joins TRBV14 and TRBJ2-7; D remains ambiguous. This CDR3 has 13 amino acids. V lost 1 base and J lost 5, with 9 bases in between. Per the germline V gene, CDR1 is SGHDN and CDR2 is FVKESK. As DNA, the CDR3 is TGTGCCAGCAGCCAAGGGAATAGCCACGAGCAGTACTTC. Encoded protein: CASSQGNSHEQYF.

V gene TRBV10-2 combines with J gene TRBJ1-3, with a weak D call TRBD1 (5 bases). Germline assignment: CDR1 WSHSY and CDR2 SAAADI. V was cut by 6 bases and J by 7 bases, with 16 bases left in between. The CDR3 runs to 14 residues. The CDR3 bases are TGCGCCAGCAGGACTGGGGCTCCAGGGAACACCATATATTTT. It encodes CASRTGAPGNTIYF.

V usage is TRBV2 and J usage is TRBJ2-1; 7 bases align to TRBD1. The CDR3 runs to 14 residues. From germline, CDR1 is SNHLY and CDR2 FYNNEI. The trim removed 6 bases at V and 0 bases at J, leaving 2 bases unmatched. CDR3 nucleotides: TGTGCCAGCAGAGGGGACAGCTCCTACAATGAGCAGTTCTTC. Its protein product is CASRGDSSYNEQFF. Full variable domain (outside the CDR3, taken from reference TRBV2 and TRBJ2-1): EPEVTQTPSHQVTQMGQEVILRCVPISNHLYFYWYRQILGQKVEFLVSFYNNEISEKSEIFDDQFSVERPDGSNFTLKIRSTKLEDSAMYFCASRGDSSYNEQFFGPGTRLTVL.

The chain carries TRBV18 and TRBJ1-3, with D hard to call. Trimming took off 0 bases at V and 0 bases at J, with 9 bases between the two ends. The CDR3 extends over 16 amino acids. Germline V gene lookup returns CDR1 KGHSH and CDR2 LQKENI. CDR3 coding DNA: TGTGCCAGCTCACCACCGGGAGAATACTCTGGAAACACCATATATTTT. This encodes CASSPPGEYSGNTIYF.

V gene TRBV7-8 combines with J gene TRBJ1-4; no definite D call. Trimming stripped 7 bases from V and 5 bases from J, with 11 bases between. From germline, CDR1 is SGHVS and CDR2 FQNEAQ. The CDR3 covers 13 residues. The CDR3, as DNA: TGTGCCAGCAATCGGTTCAAGAATGAAAAACTGTTTTTT. It specifies CASNRFKNEKLFF.

The rearrangement joins TRBV28 to TRBJ2-7; 7 positions match TRBD1. The CDR3 runs to 15 residues. V was clipped by 0 bases and J by 3 bases; unmatched bases: 5. CDR1 is MDHEN and CDR2 is SYDVKM in the germline V gene. CDR3 loop: CASSLWLGQLYEQYF. CDR3 DNA sequence: TGTGCCAGCAGTTTATGGCTGGGACAGCTCTACGAGCAGTACTTC.